This T cell receptor beta chain appears in the sequencing data of a study of blood T cell repertoires in COVID-19. About the research overall: T cells, B-cell-depleted T cells, or PBMCs provided the cDNA or gDNA that served as material.

The table came from immunoSEQ multiplex PCR; TCRdb's copy has only in-frame clones and leaves some out. The sample consists of under 200,000 clones, roughly 88% of them appearing once. The CDR3 runs 15 residues. V lost 2 bases and J 7 bases, leaving 18 bases between the germline ends. From germline, CDR1 is SGHNT and CDR2 YYREEE (reference sequence). The J gene is TRBJ2-5, the V gene TRBV5-4, with D possibly TRBD2 on 5 matching bases. The TCR was taken from a young man with acute or convalescent COVID-19. The sequencing sample was made of peripheral blood. CDR3 in DNA: TGTGCCAGCAGCTTACCCCCGGGGAATGAAGGGACCCAGTACTTC. Its protein is CASSLPPGNEGTQYF.